Described below is a single T cell receptor (beta chain) sequence and its context. This entry is derived from a study of blood T cell repertoires in COVID-19. Study at large: From T cells, B-cell-depleted T cells, or PBMCs came the material, which was cDNA or gDNA.

In the study's own analysis: Reference gene primer amplification gave nucleated cell count estimates. Clones were read by immunoSEQ multiplex PCR, and TCRdb kept only the in-frame ones, dropping some. V and J calls and clone size are copied from that table; D and trimming were computed from the DNA. The repertoire holds about 420,000 clones, around nine tenths seen once, with 0.7% to 1% in the top ten. Seattle-derived patients entered the study during active infection and were followed longitudinally. V was clipped by 3 bases and J by 0 bases, with 10 bases between them. The V gene's germline CDR1 is SGHTA and CDR2 FQGTGA. CDR3 size: 15 residues.

This chain uses TRBV7-3 with TRBJ2-3; D unresolved. This clonotype was sampled from a man younger than 30 with COVID-19, enrolled during active disease. Sequenced material: peripheral blood. CDR3 sequence (DNA): TGTGCCAGCAGCTTTCAGGCCCGGAGCACAGATACGCAGTATTTT. Protein product: CASSFQARSTDTQYF. Variable domain in full (rest from reference TRBV7-3 and TRBJ2-3): GAGVSQTPSNKVTEKGKYVELRCDPISGHTALYWYRQSLGQGPEFLIYFQGTGAADDSGLPNDRFFAVRPEGSVSTLKIQRTERGDSAVYLCASSFQARSTDTQYFGPGTRLTVL.